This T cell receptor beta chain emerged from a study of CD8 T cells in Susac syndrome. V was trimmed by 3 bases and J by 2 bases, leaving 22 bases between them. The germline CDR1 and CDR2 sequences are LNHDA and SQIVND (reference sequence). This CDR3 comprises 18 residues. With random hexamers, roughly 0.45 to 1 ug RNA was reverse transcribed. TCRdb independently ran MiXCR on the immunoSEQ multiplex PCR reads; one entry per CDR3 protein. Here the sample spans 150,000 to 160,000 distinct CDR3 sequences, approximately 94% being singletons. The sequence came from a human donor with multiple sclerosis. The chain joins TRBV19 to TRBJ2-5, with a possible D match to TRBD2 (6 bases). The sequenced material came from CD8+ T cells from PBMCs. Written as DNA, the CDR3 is TGTGCCAGTAGTATCGTTGCCCCACGGGCGGGGCCGCAAGAGACCCAGTACTTC. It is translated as CASSIVAPRAGPQETQYF.